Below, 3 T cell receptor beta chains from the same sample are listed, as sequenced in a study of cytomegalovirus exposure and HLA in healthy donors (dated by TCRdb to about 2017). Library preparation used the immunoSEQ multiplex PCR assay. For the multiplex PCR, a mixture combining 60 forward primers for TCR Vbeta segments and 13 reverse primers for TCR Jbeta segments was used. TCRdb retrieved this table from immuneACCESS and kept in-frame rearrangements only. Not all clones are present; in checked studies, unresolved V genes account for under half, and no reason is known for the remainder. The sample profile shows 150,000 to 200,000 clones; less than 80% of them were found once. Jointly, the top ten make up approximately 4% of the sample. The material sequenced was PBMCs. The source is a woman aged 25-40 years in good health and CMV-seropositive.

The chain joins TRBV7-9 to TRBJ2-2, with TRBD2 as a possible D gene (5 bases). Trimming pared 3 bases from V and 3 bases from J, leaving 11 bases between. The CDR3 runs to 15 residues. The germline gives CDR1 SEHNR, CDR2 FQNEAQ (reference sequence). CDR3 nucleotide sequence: TGTGCCAGCAGCTTCAGTTTTAGCGACACCGGGGAGCTGTTTTTT. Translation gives CASSFSFSDTGELFF.

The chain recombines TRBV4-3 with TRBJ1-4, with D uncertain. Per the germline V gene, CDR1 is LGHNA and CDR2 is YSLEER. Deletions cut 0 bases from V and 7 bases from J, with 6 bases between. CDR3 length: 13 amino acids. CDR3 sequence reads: CASSQDRGEKLFF. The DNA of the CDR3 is TGCGCCAGCAGCCAAGACCGAGGTGAAAAACTGTTTTTT.

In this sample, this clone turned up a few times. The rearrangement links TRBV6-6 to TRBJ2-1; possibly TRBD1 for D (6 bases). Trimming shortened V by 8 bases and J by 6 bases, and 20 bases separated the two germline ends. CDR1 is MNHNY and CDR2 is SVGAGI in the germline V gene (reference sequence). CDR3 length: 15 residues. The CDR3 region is CASVHARQAPNEQFF. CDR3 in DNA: TGTGCCAGCGTCCATGCGAGACAGGCTCCCAATGAGCAGTTCTTC.